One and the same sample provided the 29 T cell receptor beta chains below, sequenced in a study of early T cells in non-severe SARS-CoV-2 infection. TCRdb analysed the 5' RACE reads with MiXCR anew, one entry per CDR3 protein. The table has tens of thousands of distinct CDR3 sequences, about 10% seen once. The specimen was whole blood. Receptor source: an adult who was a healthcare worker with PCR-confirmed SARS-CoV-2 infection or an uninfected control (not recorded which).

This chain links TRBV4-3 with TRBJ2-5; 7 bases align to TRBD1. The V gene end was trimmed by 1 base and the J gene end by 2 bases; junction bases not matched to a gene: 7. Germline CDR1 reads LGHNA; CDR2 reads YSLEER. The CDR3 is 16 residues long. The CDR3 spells CASSQGLADRQETQYF. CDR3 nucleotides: TGCGCCAGCAGCCAAGGGCTGGCGGACAGGCAAGAGACCCAGTACTTC.

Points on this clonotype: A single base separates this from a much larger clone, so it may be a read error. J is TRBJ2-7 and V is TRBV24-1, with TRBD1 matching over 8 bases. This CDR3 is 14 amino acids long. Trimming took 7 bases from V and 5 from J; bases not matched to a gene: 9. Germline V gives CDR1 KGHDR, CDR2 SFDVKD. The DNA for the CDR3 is TGTGCCACCAGCTTGACAGGGGACTCTGACGAGCAGTACTTC. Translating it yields CATSLTGDSDEQYF.

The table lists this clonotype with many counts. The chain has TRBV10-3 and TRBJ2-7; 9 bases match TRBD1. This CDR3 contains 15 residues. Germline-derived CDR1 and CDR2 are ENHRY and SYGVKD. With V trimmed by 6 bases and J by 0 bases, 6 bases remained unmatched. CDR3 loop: CAISGGTGSSYEQYF. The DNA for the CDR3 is TGTGCCATCAGCGGAGGGACAGGGAGCTCCTACGAGCAGTACTTC.

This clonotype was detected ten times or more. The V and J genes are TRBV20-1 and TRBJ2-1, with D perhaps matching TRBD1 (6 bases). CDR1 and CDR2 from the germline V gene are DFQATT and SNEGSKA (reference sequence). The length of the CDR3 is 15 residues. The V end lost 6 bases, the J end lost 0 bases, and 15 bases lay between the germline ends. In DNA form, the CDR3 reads TGCAGTGCCCAACGGGACATCAGCTCCTACAATGAGCAGTTCTTC. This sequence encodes CSAQRDISSYNEQFF.

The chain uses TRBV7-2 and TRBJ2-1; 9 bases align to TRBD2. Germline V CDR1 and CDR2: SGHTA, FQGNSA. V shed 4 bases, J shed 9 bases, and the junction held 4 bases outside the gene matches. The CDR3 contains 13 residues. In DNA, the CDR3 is TGTGCCAGCAGCTCAGGGACTAGCTTTGAGCAGTTCTTC. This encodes CASSSGTSFEQFF.

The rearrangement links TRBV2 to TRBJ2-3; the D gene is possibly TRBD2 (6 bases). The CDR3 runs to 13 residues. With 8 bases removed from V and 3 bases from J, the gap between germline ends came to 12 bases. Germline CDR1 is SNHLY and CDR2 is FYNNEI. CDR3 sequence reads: CASSRGSTDTQYF. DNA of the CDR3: TGTGCCAGCTCACGGGGGTCGACAGATACGCAGTATTTT.

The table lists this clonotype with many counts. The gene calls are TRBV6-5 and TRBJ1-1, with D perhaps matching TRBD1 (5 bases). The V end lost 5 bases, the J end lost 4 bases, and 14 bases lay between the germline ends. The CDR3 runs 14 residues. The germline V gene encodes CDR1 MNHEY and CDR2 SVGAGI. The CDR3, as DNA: TGTGCCAGCAGTGGACGGGGGGAGTCCACTGAAGCTTTCTTT. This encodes CASSGRGESTEAFF.

CDR3: CASKRGTGYDEQYF. The CDR3 nucleotides are TGTGCCAGTAAGCGAGGGACAGGGTACGACGAGCAGTACTTC. This chain connects TRBV19 to TRBJ2-7; 9 bases agree with TRBD1. The germline V gene encodes CDR1 LNHDA and CDR2 SQIVND (reference sequence). V lost 7 bases, J lost 5 bases, and 9 bases stayed unmatched. The CDR3 contains 14 residues.

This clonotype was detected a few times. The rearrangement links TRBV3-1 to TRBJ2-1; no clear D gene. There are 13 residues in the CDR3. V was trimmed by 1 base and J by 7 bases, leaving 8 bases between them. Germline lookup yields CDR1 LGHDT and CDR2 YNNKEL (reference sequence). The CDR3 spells CASSQAAGNEQFF. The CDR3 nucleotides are TGTGCCAGCAGCCAAGCGGCCGGAAATGAGCAGTTCTTC.

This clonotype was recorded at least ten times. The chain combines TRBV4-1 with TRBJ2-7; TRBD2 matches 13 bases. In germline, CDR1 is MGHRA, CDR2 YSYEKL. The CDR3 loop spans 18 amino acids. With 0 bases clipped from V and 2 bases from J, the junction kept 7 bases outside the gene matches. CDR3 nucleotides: TGCGCCAGCAGCCAAGAGAGAGGACTAGCGGGGGTGACCTACGAGCAGTACTTC. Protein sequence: CASSQERGLAGVTYEQYF.

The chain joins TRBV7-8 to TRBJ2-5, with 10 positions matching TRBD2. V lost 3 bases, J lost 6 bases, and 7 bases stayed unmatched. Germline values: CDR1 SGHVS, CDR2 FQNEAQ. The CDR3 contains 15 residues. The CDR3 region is CASSFPGLAIKTQYF. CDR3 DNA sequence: TGTGCCAGCAGCTTCCCGGGACTAGCGATTAAGACCCAGTACTTC.

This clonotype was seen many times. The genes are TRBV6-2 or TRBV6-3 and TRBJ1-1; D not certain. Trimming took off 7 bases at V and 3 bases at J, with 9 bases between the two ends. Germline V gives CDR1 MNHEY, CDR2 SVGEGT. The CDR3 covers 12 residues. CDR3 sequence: CASTRTHTEAFF. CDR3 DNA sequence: TGTGCCAGCACCCGGACCCACACTGAAGCTTTCTTT.

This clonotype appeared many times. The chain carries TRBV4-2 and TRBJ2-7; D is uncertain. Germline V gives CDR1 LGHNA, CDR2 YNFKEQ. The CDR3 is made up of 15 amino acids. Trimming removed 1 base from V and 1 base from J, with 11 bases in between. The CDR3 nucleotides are TGTGCCAGCAGCCAAGTCATGCAGAATTCCTACGAGCAGTACTTC. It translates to CASSQVMQNSYEQYF.

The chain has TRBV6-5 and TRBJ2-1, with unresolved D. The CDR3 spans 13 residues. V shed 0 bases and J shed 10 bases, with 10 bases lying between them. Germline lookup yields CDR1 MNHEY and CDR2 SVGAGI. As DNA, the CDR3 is TGTGCCAGCAGTTACTCACTCTGGATGGAGCAGTTCTTC. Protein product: CASSYSLWMEQFF.

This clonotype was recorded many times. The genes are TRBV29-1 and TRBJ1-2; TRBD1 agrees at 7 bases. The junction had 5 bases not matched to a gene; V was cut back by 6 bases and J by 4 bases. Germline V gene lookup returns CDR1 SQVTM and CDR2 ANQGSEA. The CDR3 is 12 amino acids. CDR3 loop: CSVGGQLYGYTF. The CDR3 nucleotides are TGCAGCGTGGGGGGACAGCTCTATGGCTACACCTTC.

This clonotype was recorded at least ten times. The CDR3, as DNA: TGTGCCACCAGTGATCGACAGTCCCCCAATCAGCCCCAGCATTTT. This codes for CATSDRQSPNQPQHF. The rearrangement links TRBV24-1 to TRBJ1-5; weak D call: TRBD1 (5 bases). CDR1 and CDR2 (germline): KGHDR, SFDVKD. V was trimmed by 3 bases and J by 3 bases, leaving 11 bases between them. The CDR3 consists of 15 residues.

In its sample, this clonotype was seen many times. The CDR3 DNA is TGCAGCGTTGGTCGCGGACAGAGCACAGATACGCAGTATTTT. Translating gives CSVGRGQSTDTQYF. The V and J genes are TRBV29-1 and TRBJ2-3; D is perhaps TRBD1 (6 bases). V lost 4 bases to trimming and J lost 0 bases, with 11 bases between them. There are 14 residues in the CDR3. Per the germline V gene, CDR1 is SQVTM and CDR2 is ANQGSEA.

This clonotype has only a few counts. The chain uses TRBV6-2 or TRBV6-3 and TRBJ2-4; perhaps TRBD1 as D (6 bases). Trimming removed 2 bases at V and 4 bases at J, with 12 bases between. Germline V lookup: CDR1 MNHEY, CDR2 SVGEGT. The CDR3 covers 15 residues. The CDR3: CASSYGWDTKNIQYF. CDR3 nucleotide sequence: TGTGCCAGCAGTTACGGCTGGGACACAAAAAACATTCAGTACTTC.

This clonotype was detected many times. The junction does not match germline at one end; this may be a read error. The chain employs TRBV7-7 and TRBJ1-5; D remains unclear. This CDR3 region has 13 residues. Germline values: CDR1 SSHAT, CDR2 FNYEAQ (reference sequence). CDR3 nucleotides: TGTGCTAGCAGCTTAGATCCAGCGGAGCCCCAGCATTTT. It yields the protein CASSLDPAEPQHF.

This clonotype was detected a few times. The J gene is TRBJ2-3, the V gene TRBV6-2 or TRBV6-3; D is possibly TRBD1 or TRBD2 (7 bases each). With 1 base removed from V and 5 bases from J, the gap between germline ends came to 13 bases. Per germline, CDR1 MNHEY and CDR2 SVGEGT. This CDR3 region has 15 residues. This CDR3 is CASSYFARGGDTQYF. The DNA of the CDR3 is TGTGCCAGCAGTTACTTTGCCAGGGGGGGAGATACGCAGTATTTT.

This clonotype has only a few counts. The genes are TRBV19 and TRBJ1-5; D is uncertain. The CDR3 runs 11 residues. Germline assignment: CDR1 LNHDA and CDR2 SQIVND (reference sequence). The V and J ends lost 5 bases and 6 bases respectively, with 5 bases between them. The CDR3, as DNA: TGTGCCAGTAGTCAGGCTCAGCCCCAGCATTTT. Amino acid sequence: CASSQAQPQHF.

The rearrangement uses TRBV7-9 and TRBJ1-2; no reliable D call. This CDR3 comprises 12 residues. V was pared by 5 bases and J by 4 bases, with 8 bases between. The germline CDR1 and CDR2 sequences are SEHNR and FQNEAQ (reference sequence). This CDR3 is CASSLRSYGYTF. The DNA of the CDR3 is TGTGCCAGCAGCCTCCGTAGCTATGGCTACACCTTC.

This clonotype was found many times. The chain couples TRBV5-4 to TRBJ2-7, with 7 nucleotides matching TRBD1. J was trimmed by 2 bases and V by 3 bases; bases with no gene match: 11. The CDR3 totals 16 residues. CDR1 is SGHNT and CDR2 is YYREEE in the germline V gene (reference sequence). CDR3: CASSSHLKGQTYEQYF. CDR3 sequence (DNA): TGTGCCAGCAGCTCCCATTTAAAGGGACAGACCTACGAGCAGTACTTC.

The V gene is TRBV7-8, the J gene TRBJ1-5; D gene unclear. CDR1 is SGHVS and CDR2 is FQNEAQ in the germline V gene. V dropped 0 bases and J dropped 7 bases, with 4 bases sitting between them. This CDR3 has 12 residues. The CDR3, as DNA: TGTGCCAGCAGCTTAGCCGGCCAGCCCCAGCATTTT. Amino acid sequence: CASSLAGQPQHF.

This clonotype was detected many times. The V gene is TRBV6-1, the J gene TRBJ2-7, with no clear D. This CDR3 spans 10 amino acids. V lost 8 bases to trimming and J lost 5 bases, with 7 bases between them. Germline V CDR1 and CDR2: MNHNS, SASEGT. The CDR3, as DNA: TGTGCCAGCTACGGAAACGAGCAGTACTTC. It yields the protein CASYGNEQYF.

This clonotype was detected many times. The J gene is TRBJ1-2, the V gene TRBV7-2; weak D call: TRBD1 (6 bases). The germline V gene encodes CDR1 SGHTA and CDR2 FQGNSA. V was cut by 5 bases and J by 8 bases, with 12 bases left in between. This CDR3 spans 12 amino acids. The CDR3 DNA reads TGTGCCAGCAGCCTTTACAGGGACGGCTACACCTTC. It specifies CASSLYRDGYTF.

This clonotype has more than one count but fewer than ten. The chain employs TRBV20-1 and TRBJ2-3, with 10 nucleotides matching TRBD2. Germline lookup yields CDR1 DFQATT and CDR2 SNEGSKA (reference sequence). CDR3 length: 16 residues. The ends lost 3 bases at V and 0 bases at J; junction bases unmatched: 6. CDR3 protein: CSASLAGASSTDTQYF. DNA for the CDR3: TGCAGTGCTAGCCTAGCGGGGGCCTCTAGCACAGATACGCAGTATTTT.

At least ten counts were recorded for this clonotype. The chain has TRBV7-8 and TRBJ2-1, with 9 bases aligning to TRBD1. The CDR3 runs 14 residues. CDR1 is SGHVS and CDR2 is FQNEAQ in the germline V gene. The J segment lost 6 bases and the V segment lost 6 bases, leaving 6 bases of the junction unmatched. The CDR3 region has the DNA TGTGCCAGCAGGGGGACAGGGCCGGGCAATGAGCAGTTCTTC. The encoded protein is CASRGTGPGNEQFF.

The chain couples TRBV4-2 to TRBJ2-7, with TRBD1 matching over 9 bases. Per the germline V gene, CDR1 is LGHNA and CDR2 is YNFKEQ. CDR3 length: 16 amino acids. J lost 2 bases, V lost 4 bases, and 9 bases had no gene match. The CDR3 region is CASSPRLGQGTYEQYF. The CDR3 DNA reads TGTGCCAGCAGCCCCAGGTTAGGACAGGGGACCTACGAGCAGTACTTC.